This TCR beta chain was retrieved from a study of cytomegalovirus exposure and HLA in healthy donors. Study outcomes and limitations: Most subjects had HLA-A and HLA-B alleles reportedly predicted accurately by TCR beta sequences. Highest at DRB1 and lowest at HLA-C, TCR association rates differed among HLA loci in a later analysis. Specificity for CMV antigens was confirmed in vitro for a few of the CMV-associated chains. In a later analysis, V- and J-gene trimming of beta chains associated with a DCLRE1C missense variant, replicated independently.

Notes on this clone: What it binds is not known.

Trimming took off 6 bases at V and 4 bases at J, with 15 bases between the two ends. The CDR3 covers 14 residues. CDR1 is LNHDA and CDR2 is SQIVND in the germline V gene (reference sequence). The PCR was carried out with 60 Vbeta primers and 13 Jbeta primers. Profiling relied on immunoSEQ multiplex PCR, and the TCRdb table lists in-frame clones only, not all of them. The table records 90,000 to 130,000 clones, roughly 78% of them present only once. The sequencing input was PBMCs. This TCR derives from a woman aged 30 to 39 in good health and CMV-seronegative. V usage is TRBV19 and J usage is TRBJ2-5; D may be TRBD1 (6 bases). CDR3 nucleotides: TGTGCCAGTAGCACTCGGAGAGGGGGAGAGACCCAGTACTTC. Encoded protein: CASSTRRGGETQYF.